This T cell receptor (beta chain) was recorded in a study of cytomegalovirus exposure and HLA in healthy donors. Study in general: Among the approximately 400 donors who were genotyped, about 80% fell in the genetic ancestry cluster that is associated with self-reported Caucasian donors.

PCR amplification relied on 60 Vbeta primers (plus 13 Jbeta primers). Data came from immunoSEQ multiplex PCR; TCRdb stores just in-frame clones and leaves some out. Of 100,000 to 150,000 clones in the sample, over 60% were seen once. Germline V gene lookup returns CDR1 SGHAT and CDR2 FQNNGV. The germline V and J ends were trimmed by 0 bases and 0 bases, with 12 bases remaining between them. The CDR3 totals 18 residues. The specimen sequenced was PBMCs. The receptor comes from a man aged 18 to 29 in good health and CMV-seropositive. The chain recombines TRBV11-2 with TRBJ2-6, with TRBD2 as a possible D gene (5 bases). The CDR3 sequence is CASSLEFGEGSGANVLTF. The CDR3 region has the DNA TGTGCCAGCAGCTTAGAATTTGGTGAGGGCTCTGGGGCCAACGTCCTGACTTTC.